This TCR beta chain was profiled in a study of OX40 agonist ivuxolimab in advanced cancers. Study details: Every 2 weeks, patients got intravenous ivuxolimab at one of six dose levels (0.01-10 mg/kg).

This CDR3 contains 13 residues. Trimming stripped 6 bases from V and 1 base from J, with 10 bases between. Germline lookup yields CDR1 ENHRY and CDR2 SYGVKD. Clones were read by immunoSEQ multiplex PCR, and TCRdb kept only the in-frame ones, dropping some. Among about 18,000 clones listed, roughly 74% were seen once. This clonotype was obtained from an adult with an advanced solid tumor such as melanoma, head and neck, liver or kidney cancer. The chain combines TRBV10-3 with TRBJ2-7; D possibly corresponds to TRBD1 (5 bases). The material was CD4+ or CD8+ T cells sorted from blood, obtained in a trial of the OX40 agonist ivuxolimab. As DNA, the CDR3 is TGTGCCATCAGGGGGCGAGATTCCTACGAGCAGTACTTC. Translation gives CAIRGRDSYEQYF.